This passage covers 19 T cell receptor beta chains from one sample sequenced in a study of identical twins. TCRdb processed the 5' RACE reads anew with MiXCR; each CDR3 protein has one entry. This sample has around 370,000 distinct CDR3 sequences, with approximately 8.7% found just once. Sequencing was done on a sample of naive T cells sorted from blood. The receptors were gathered from a woman between 45 and 65 years old in good health.

This clonotype came up a few times. CDR3 sequence reads: CASSKQGGQETQYF. DNA of the CDR3: TGTGCCAGCAGCAAACAGGGGGGCCAAGAGACCCAGTACTTC. The V and J genes are TRBV9 and TRBJ2-5, with TRBD1 matching over 8 bases. In germline, CDR1 is SGDLS, CDR2 YYNGEE. J lost 1 base, V lost 4 bases, and 3 bases had no gene match. The CDR3 sequence is 14 residues long.

This clonotype was picked up a small number of times. The chain is built from TRBV27 and TRBJ2-7, with D tentatively TRBD1 (6 bases). Trimming took off 0 bases at V and 3 bases at J, with 9 bases between the two ends. From germline, CDR1 is MNHEY and CDR2 SMNVEV (reference sequence). This CDR3 is 14 amino acids long. CDR3 residues: CASSLSAGVYEQYF. The CDR3 DNA sequence: TGTGCCAGCAGTTTATCGGCAGGGGTCTACGAGCAGTACTTC.

The sample holds a few counts of this clonotype. This rearrangement joins TRBV15 to TRBJ2-7, with 8 bases that match TRBD1. The trim removed 3 bases at V and 3 bases at J, leaving 4 bases unmatched. This CDR3 has 14 amino acids. Germline values: CDR1 LNHNV, CDR2 YYDKDF (reference sequence). The CDR3 nucleotides read TGTGCCACCAGCAGGGACAGGGAGGTCTACGAGCAGTACTTC. The encoded protein is CATSRDREVYEQYF.

This rearrangement joins TRBV4-1 to TRBJ2-7, with 10 bases that match TRBD2. J gave up 7 bases and V 4 bases, and 10 bases lay outside the gene matches. The CDR3 sequence is 15 residues long. The germline V gene encodes CDR1 MGHRA and CDR2 YSYEKL. The CDR3 DNA follows: TGCGCCAGCAGCCCCTCAGCGGGAGGGCCGGAAGAGCAGTACGTC. Amino acids: CASSPSAGGPEEQYV.

A few counts support this clonotype. The genes are TRBV5-1 and TRBJ2-1; 15 bases line up with TRBD2. CDR3 length equals 17 residues. Trimming cost V 0 bases and J 8 bases; bases outside gene matches: 6. The germline gives CDR1 SGHRS, CDR2 YFSETQ. The CDR3 bases are TGCGCCAGCAGCTTGGCCACGGGACTAGCGGGAGGTCATGAGCAGTTCTTC. This gives the protein CASSLATGLAGGHEQFF.

This clonotype was recorded a few times. The J gene is TRBJ1-4, the V gene TRBV15; TRBD1 agrees at 10 bases. Germline CDR1 LNHNV, CDR2 YYDKDF (reference sequence). The V segment lost 1 base and the J segment 7 bases; nucleotides outside the gene matches: 12. This CDR3 is built from 18 residues. CDR3 sequence (DNA): TGTGCCACCAGCAGAGTTGTGTTGGGACAGGGGACAACTGAAAAACTGTTTTTT. Its translation: CATSRVVLGQGTTEKLFF. The whole variable domain, filled in from reference TRBV15 and TRBJ1-4, reads DAMVIQNPRYQVTQFGKPVTLSCSQTLNHNVMYWYQQKSSQAPKLLFHYYDKDFNNEADTPDNFQSRRPNTSFCFLDIRSPGLGDTAMYLCATSRVVLGQGTTEKLFFGSGTQLSVL.

This chain connects TRBV11-2 to TRBJ2-4; D is possibly TRBD1 or TRBD2 (6 bases each). V lost 4 bases and J 9 bases, leaving 19 bases between the germline ends. Germline V gives CDR1 SGHAT, CDR2 FQNNGV. The CDR3 is 15 amino acids. CDR3 bases: TGTGCCAGCAGCTCTAACCAAGGGGGGCGCGGCATTCAGTACTTC. It translates to CASSSNQGGRGIQYF.

J is TRBJ2-1 and V is TRBV20-1; 11 nucleotides agree with TRBD2. V lost 3 bases, J lost 7 bases, and 5 bases stayed unmatched. CDR3 length equals 14 residues. The germline gives CDR1 DFQATT, CDR2 SNEGSKA (reference sequence). The CDR3 here is CSASVGLAANEQFF. CDR3 sequence (DNA): TGCAGTGCTAGTGTGGGACTAGCGGCGAATGAGCAGTTCTTC.

The sample holds many counts of this clonotype. The V call is TRBV28, the J call TRBJ1-5; D call uncertain. V was shortened by 3 bases and J by 7 bases, with 7 bases between the two germline ends. CDR1 and CDR2 from the germline V gene are MDHEN and SYDVKM. The CDR3 consists of 12 residues. The CDR3 DNA sequence: TGTGCCAGCAGTTTTCCCCTCCAGCCCCAGCATTTT. It codes for CASSFPLQPQHF.

The CDR3 spells CASSDIGSGANVLTF. The CDR3 nucleotides are TGTGCCAGCAGTGACATTGGTTCTGGGGCCAACGTCCTGACTTTC. The chain has TRBV2 and TRBJ2-6; D is undetermined. This CDR3 region has 15 residues. Germline V gene data show CDR1 as SNHLY and CDR2 as FYNNEI. V was cut by 3 bases and J by 1 base, with 7 bases left in between.

This chain joins TRBV7-2 and TRBJ1-2; D is unclear. Germline V lookup: CDR1 SGHTA, CDR2 FQGNSA. Trimming stripped 6 bases from V and 4 bases from J, with 21 bases between. This CDR3 has 16 residues. The CDR3 here is CASSLAMASAGYGYTF. CDR3 coding DNA: TGTGCCAGCAGTCTAGCAATGGCCTCTGCGGGCTATGGCTACACCTTC.

This clonotype was seen many times. The V gene is TRBV5-1, the J gene TRBJ2-7; D possibly corresponds to TRBD2 (6 bases). V was shortened by 3 bases and J by 2 bases, with 12 bases between the two germline ends. CDR1 is SGHRS, CDR2 YFSETQ, per germline. This CDR3 comprises 14 residues. As DNA, the CDR3 is TGCGCCAGCAGCTCGCGACTAGGAACCTACGAGCAGTACTTC. Its protein is CASSSRLGTYEQYF.

The gene calls are TRBV12-3 or TRBV12-4 and TRBJ1-2; maybe TRBD1 (5 bases). The CDR3 totals 13 residues. The germline V and J ends were trimmed by 7 bases and 4 bases, with 13 bases remaining between them. The CDR3 loop reads CASMPGTPYGYTF. DNA for the CDR3: TGTGCCAGCATGCCCGGGACCCCCTATGGCTACACCTTC.

The chain links TRBV7-8 to TRBJ2-1, with 15 positions matching TRBD2. This CDR3 contains 17 residues. The germline CDR1 and CDR2 sequences are SGHVS and FQNEAQ. With 5 bases clipped from V and 9 bases from J, the junction kept 11 bases outside the gene matches. The CDR3 DNA reads as TGTGCCAGCAGCAAAGTCCCGGGACTAGCGGGAGGTCCTGAGCAGTTCTTC. It is translated as CASSKVPGLAGGPEQFF.

V usage is TRBV20-1 and J usage is TRBJ2-1; D is tentatively TRBD1 or TRBD2 (5 bases each). V lost 1 base and J lost 4, with 17 bases in between. The CDR3 extends over 16 amino acids. Germline CDR1 is DFQATT and CDR2 is SNEGSKA (reference sequence). This CDR3 is CSARGALGESYNEQFF. In DNA form, the CDR3 reads TGCAGTGCTAGAGGGGCCTTGGGGGAGTCGTACAATGAGCAGTTCTTC.

This clonotype appeared a few times. The chain recombines TRBV7-9 with TRBJ2-7; D might be TRBD1 or TRBD2, each matching 6 bases. Germline V lookup: CDR1 SEHNR, CDR2 FQNEAQ (reference sequence). This CDR3 has 15 residues. Trimming shortened V by 3 bases and J by 2 bases, and 14 bases separated the two germline ends. The CDR3 reads CASSLGGSLAYEQYV. Written as DNA, the CDR3 is TGTGCCAGCAGCTTGGGGGGCTCCCTTGCCTACGAGCAGTACGTC.

The chain has TRBV5-1 and TRBJ2-2; D is perhaps TRBD1 (6 bases). V was pared by 6 bases and J by 6 bases, with 12 bases between. Germline-derived CDR1 and CDR2 are SGHRS and YFSETQ. The CDR3 is made up of 13 amino acids. The CDR3 here is CASTSAGAGELFF. The CDR3 region has the DNA TGCGCCAGCACCTCGGCAGGGGCCGGGGAGCTGTTTTTT.

The sample holds a few counts of this clonotype. V and J are TRBV7-9 and TRBJ2-1; 7 nucleotides line up with TRBD2. CDR1 SEHNR and CDR2 FQNEAQ come from the germline V gene (reference sequence). The V and J ends lost 4 bases and 6 bases, in that order; junction bases with no gene match: 9. The CDR3 is made up of 15 amino acids. CDR3 DNA sequence: TGTGCCAGCAGCTCCCCATGGCGGGAGTTCAATGAGCAGTTCTTC. It yields the protein CASSSPWREFNEQFF. Full variable domain (outside the CDR3, taken from reference TRBV7-9 and TRBJ2-1): DTGVSQNPRHKITKRGQNVTFRCDPISEHNRLYWYRQTLGQGPEFLTYFQNEAQLEKSRLLSDRFSAERPKGSFSTLEIQRTEQGDSAMYLCASSSPWREFNEQFFGPGTRLTVL.

Ten or more counts support this clonotype. This rearrangement joins TRBV5-1 to TRBJ2-1; weak D call: TRBD2 (6 bases). From germline, CDR1 is SGHRS and CDR2 YFSETQ. Trimming removed 4 bases from V and 8 bases from J, with 16 bases in between. The CDR3 has 14 amino acids. CDR3: CASSVGGPGDEQFF. The CDR3 DNA follows: TGCGCCAGCAGCGTCGGGGGTCCGGGCGATGAGCAGTTCTTC.